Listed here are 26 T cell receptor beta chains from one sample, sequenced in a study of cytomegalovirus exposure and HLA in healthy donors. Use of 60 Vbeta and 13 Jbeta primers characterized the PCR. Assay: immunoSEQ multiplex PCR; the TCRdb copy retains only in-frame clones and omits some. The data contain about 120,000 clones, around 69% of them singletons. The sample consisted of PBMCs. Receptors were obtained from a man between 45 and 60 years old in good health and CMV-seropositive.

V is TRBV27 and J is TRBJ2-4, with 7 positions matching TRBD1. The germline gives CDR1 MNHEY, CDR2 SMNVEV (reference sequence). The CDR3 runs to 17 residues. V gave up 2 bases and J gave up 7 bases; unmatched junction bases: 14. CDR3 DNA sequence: TGTGCCAGCAGTTTAATGGGATCGACAGGGATCGGTAACATTCAGTACTTC. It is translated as CASSLMGSTGIGNIQYF.

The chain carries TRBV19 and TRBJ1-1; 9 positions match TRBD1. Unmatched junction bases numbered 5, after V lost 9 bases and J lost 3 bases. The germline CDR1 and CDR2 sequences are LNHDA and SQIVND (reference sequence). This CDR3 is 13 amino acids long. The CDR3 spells CASGRTGDTEAFF. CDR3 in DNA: TGTGCCAGCGGGAGGACAGGGGACACTGAAGCTTTCTTT.

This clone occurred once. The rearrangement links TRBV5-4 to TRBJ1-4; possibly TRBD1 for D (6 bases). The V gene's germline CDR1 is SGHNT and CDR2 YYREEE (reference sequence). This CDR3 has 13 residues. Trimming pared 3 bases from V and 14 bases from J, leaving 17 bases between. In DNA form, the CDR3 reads TGTGCCAGCAGCTCGCAGGGGCAGGGACGTCTGTTTTTT. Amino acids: CASSSQGQGRLFF.

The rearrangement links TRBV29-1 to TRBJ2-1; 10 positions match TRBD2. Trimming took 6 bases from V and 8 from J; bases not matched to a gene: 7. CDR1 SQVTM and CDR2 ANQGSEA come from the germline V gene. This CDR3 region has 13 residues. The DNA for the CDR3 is TGCAGCGTCCCTAGCGGGAGAAGGTATGAGCAGTTCTTC. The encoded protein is CSVPSGRRYEQFF.

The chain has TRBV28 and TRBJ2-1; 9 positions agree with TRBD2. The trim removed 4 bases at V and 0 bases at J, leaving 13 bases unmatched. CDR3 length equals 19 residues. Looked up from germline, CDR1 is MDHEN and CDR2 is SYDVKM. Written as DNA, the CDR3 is TGTGCCAGCAGTTCCCTACCTCTCTTTAGCGGGAGCTCCTACAATGAGCAGTTCTTC. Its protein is CASSSLPLFSGSSYNEQFF.

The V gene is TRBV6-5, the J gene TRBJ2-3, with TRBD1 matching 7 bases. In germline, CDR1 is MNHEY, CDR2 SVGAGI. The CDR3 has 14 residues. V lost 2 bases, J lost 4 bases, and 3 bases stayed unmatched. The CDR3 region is CASSYGQGADTQYF. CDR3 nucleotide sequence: TGTGCCAGCAGTTACGGGCAGGGGGCAGATACGCAGTATTTT.

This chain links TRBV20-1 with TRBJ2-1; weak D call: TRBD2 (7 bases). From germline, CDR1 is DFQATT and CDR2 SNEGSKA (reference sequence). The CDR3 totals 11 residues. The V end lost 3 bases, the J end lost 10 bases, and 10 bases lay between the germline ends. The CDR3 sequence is CSASGGREQFF. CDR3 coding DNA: TGCAGTGCTAGCGGGGGGCGGGAGCAGTTCTTC.

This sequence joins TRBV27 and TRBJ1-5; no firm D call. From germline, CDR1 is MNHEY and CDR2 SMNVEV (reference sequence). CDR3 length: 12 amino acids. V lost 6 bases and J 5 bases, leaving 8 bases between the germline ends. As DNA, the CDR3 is TGTGCCAGCAGGCTCGGGGATCAGCCCCAGCATTTT. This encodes CASRLGDQPQHF.

The CDR3 sequence: CASSPPGQGHGELFF. The DNA for the CDR3 is TGTGCCAGCAGTCCTCCGGGACAGGGGCACGGGGAGCTGTTTTTT. The chain joins TRBV28 to TRBJ2-2, with 10 bases matching TRBD1. Unmatched junction bases numbered 7, after V lost 5 bases and J lost 7 bases. Looked up from germline, CDR1 is MDHEN and CDR2 is SYDVKM. This CDR3 contains 15 residues.

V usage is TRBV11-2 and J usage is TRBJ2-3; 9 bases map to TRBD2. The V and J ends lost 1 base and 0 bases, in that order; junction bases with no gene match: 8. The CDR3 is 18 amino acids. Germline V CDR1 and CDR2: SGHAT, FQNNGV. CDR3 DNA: TGTGCCAGCAGCTTAGGGTGGCGGGGGGGCCTAAGCACAGATACGCAGTATTTT. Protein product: CASSLGWRGGLSTDTQYF.

The CDR3 region is CSVDRGADEQFF. The CDR3 DNA is TGCAGCGTTGACCGGGGGGCTGATGAGCAGTTCTTC. The chain recombines TRBV29-1 with TRBJ2-1, with a tentative D call TRBD2 (7 bases). Germline V CDR1 and CDR2: SQVTM, ANQGSEA. The CDR3 runs 12 residues. V dropped 3 bases and J dropped 8 bases, with 11 bases sitting between them.

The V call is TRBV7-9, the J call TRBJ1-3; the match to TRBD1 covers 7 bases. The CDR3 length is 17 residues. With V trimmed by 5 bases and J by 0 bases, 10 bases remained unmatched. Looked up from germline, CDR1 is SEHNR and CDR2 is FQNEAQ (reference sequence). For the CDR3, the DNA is TGTGCCAGCAGCCAGATGGGACAGAGCTACTCTGGAAACACCATATATTTT. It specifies CASSQMGQSYSGNTIYF.

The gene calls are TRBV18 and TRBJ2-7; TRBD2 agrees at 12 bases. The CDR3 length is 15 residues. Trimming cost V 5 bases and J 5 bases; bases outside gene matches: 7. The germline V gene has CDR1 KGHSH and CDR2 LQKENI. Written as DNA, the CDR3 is TGTGCCAGCTCAAAGACTAGCGGGAGACTTGACGAGCAGTACTTC. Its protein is CASSKTSGRLDEQYF.

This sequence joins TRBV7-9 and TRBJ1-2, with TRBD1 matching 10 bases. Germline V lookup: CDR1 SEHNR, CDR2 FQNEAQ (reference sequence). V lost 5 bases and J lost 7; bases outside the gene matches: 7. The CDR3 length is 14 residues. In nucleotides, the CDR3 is TGTGCCAGCAGCCCCTGGACAGGGGGTATTGGCTACACCTTC. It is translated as CASSPWTGGIGYTF. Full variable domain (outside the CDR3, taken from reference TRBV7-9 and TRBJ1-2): DTGVSQNPRHKITKRGQNVTFRCDPISEHNRLYWYRQTLGQGPEFLTYFQNEAQLEKSRLLSDRFSAERPKGSFSTLEIQRTEQGDSAMYLCASSPWTGGIGYTFGSGTRLTVV.

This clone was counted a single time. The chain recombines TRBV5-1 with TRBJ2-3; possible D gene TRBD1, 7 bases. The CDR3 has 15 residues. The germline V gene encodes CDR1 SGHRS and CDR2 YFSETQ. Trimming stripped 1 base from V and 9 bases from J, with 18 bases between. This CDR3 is CASSLLGGGGRTQYF. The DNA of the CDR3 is TGCGCCAGCAGCTTGTTAGGAGGGGGCGGAAGAACGCAGTATTTT.

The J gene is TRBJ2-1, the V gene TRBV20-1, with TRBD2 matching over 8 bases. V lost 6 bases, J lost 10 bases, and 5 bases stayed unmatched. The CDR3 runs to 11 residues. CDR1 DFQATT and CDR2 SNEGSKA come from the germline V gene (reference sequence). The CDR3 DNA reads TGCAGTGCCCGGGCGGGAGGCGAGCAGTTCTTC. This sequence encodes CSARAGGEQFF.

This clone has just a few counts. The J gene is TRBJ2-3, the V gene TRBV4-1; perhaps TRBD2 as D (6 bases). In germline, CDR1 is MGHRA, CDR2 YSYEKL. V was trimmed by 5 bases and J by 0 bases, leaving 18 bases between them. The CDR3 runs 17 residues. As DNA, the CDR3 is TGCGCCAGCAGCACCTCCGGCCGCGGGGCTAGCACAGATACGCAGTATTTT. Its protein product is CASSTSGRGASTDTQYF.

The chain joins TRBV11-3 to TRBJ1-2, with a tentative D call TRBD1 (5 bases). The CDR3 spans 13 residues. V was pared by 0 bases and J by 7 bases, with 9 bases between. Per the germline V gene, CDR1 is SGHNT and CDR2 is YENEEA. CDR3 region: CASSLEGVGGYTF. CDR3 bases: TGTGCCAGCAGCTTAGAAGGGGTTGGTGGCTACACCTTC.

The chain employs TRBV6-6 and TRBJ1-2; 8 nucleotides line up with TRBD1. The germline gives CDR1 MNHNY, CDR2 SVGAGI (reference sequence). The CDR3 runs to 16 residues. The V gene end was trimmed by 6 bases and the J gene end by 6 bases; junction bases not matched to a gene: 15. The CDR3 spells CASRAPKKGQENGYTF. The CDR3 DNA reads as TGTGCCAGCAGAGCCCCTAAGAAGGGACAGGAGAATGGCTACACCTTC.

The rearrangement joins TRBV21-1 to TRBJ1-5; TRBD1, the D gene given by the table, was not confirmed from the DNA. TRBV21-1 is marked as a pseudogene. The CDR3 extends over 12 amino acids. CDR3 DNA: TGTGCCAGCAGCAAAGGGCATCAGCCCCAGCATTTT. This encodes CASSKGHQPQHF.

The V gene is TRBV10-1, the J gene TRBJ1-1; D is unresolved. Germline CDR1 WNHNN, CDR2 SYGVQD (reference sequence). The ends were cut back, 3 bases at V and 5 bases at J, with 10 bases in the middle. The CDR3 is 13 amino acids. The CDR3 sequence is CASSEFPGTEAFF. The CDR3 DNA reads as TGCGCCAGCAGTGAATTTCCGGGGACTGAAGCTTTCTTT.

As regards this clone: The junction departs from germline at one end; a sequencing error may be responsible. The CDR3 is CSSSLGLADSGRDTQYF. CDR3 DNA: TGTTCCAGCAGCTTGGGACTAGCGGATTCCGGTAGGGATACGCAGTATTTT. This chain uses TRBV7-9 with TRBJ2-3, with 11 bases identical to TRBD2. The CDR3 covers 17 residues. Germline CDR1 and CDR2: SEHNR and FQNEAQ (reference sequence). The full variable domain, rest sourced from reference TRBV7-9 and TRBJ2-3, is DTGVSQNPRHKITKRGQNVTFRCDPISEHNRLYWYRQTLGQGPEFLTYFQNEAQLEKSRLLSDRFSAERPKGSFSTLEIQRTEQGDSAMYLCSSSLGLADSGRDTQYFGPGTRLTVL.

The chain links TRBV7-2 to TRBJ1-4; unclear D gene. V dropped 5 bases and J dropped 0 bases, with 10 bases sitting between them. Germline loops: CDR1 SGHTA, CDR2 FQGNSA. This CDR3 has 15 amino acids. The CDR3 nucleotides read TGTGCCAGCAGCGCTTCCACAGCAACTAATGAAAAACTGTTTTTT. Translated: CASSASTATNEKLFF. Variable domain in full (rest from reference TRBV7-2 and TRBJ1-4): GAGVSQSPSNKVTEKGKDVELRCDPISGHTALYWYRQSLGQGLEFLIYFQGNSAPDKSGLPSDRFSAERTGGSVSTLTIQRTQQEDSAVYLCASSASTATNEKLFFGSGTQLSVL.

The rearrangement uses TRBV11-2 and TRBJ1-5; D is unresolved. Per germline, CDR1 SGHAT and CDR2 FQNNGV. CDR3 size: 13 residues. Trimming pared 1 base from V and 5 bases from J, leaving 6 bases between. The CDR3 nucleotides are TGTGCCAGCAGCTTAGTGTCGGATCAGCCCCAGCATTTT. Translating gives CASSLVSDQPQHF.

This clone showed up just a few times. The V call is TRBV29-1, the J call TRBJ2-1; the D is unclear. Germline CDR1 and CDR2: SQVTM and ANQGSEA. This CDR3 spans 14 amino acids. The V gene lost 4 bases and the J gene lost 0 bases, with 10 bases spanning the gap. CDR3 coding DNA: TGCAGCGTTGCCAGTCAATCCTCCTACAATGAGCAGTTCTTC. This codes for CSVASQSSYNEQFF.

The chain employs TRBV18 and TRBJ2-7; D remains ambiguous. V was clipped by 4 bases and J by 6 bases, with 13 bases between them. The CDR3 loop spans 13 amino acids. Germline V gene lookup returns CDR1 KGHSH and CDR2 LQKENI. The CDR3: CASSRLVFVEQYF. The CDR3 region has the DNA TGTGCCAGCTCACGACTGGTTTTTGTCGAGCAGTACTTC.